One sample yielded the 20 T cell receptor beta chains listed below, sequenced in a study of shared clonotypes between healthy human individuals. Clones were sequenced by immunoSEQ multiplex PCR, and TCRdb holds only the in-frame ones, with some missing. This table holds roughly 680,000 clones, 72% found once. The sample was memory CD4+ T cells sorted from blood. Subset described: CD45RA-negative fraction. The receptors originated from a woman in her 30s in good health.

This clone was observed once. This chain links TRBV19 with TRBJ2-4, with 8 bases identical to TRBD2. Germline CDR1 and CDR2: LNHDA and SQIVND (reference sequence). The CDR3 loop spans 13 amino acids. Losses at the gene ends were 3 bases for V and 6 bases for J; bases not matched to a gene: 1. CDR3 sequence reads: CASSIREGNIQYF. DNA for the CDR3: TGTGCCAGTAGTATTCGGGAGGGAAACATTCAGTACTTC.

This chain links TRBV28 with TRBJ2-1, with D possibly being TRBD1 (5 bases). This CDR3 is built from 13 residues. V was cut by 4 bases and J by 8 bases, with 12 bases left in between. Germline CDR1 reads MDHEN; CDR2 reads SYDVKM. CDR3 sequence: CASSYPWGYEQFF. In DNA form, the CDR3 reads TGTGCCAGCAGTTACCCTTGGGGCTATGAGCAGTTCTTC.

The count of this clone is one. The genes are TRBV11-3 and TRBJ2-3, with D perhaps TRBD1 or TRBD2 (5 bases each). Per the germline V gene, CDR1 is SGHNT and CDR2 is YENEEA. Trimming took 1 base from V and 1 from J, leaving 9 bases between them. The length of the CDR3 is 15 residues. The CDR3 sequence: CASSLAGTGTDTQYF. The CDR3, as DNA: TGTGCCAGCAGCTTAGCCGGGACGGGCACAGATACGCAGTATTTT.

A note on this clone: This sample includes further DNA sequences coding for the same CDR3. The chain couples TRBV28 to TRBJ1-2; 9 nucleotides align to TRBD1. The CDR3 has 16 amino acids. With V trimmed by 5 bases and J by 1 base, 8 bases remained unmatched. From germline, CDR1 is MDHEN and CDR2 SYDVKM. CDR3 protein: CASSLTGTGNNYGYTF. The CDR3, as DNA: TGTGCCAGCAGTCTCACCGGGACAGGGAATAACTATGGCTACACCTTC.

The sample holds a few counts of this clone. The chain is built from TRBV19 and TRBJ1-5; no firm D call. The CDR3 runs 14 residues. The V end lost 3 bases, the J end lost 1 base, and 7 bases lay between the germline ends. Germline loops: CDR1 LNHDA, CDR2 SQIVND (reference sequence). The CDR3 DNA follows: TGTGCCAGTAGTATTTGGCCGAGCAATCAGCCCCAGCATTTT. Translated: CASSIWPSNQPQHF.

The chain joins TRBV28 to TRBJ1-5, with TRBD1 matching 7 bases. The CDR3 runs to 17 residues. J gave up 1 base and V 3 bases, and 9 bases lay outside the gene matches. Germline V gene sequence: CDR1 MDHEN, CDR2 SYDVKM. The chain's CDR3 is CASSLFRQGRSNQPQHF. DNA for the CDR3: TGTGCCAGCAGTTTGTTCCGACAGGGAAGGAGCAATCAGCCCCAGCATTTT.

V usage is TRBV2 and J usage is TRBJ2-2; perhaps TRBD1 as D (6 bases). Germline V lookup: CDR1 SNHLY, CDR2 FYNNEI. The ends were cut back, 4 bases at V and 6 bases at J, with 9 bases in the middle. This CDR3 contains 13 residues. CDR3: CASSAQGSGELFF. DNA of the CDR3: TGTGCCAGCAGTGCCCAGGGGTCCGGGGAGCTGTTTTTT.

The chain has TRBV7-2 and TRBJ2-4, with 11 bases aligning to TRBD2. Losses at the gene ends were 5 bases for V and 0 bases for J; bases not matched to a gene: 3. This CDR3 has 16 amino acids. CDR1 is SGHTA and CDR2 is FQGNSA in the germline V gene. The CDR3 loop is CASSPGLAGAKNIQYF. CDR3 nucleotides: TGTGCCAGCAGCCCCGGACTAGCGGGAGCCAAAAACATTCAGTACTTC. The complete variable domain, with remaining parts taken from reference TRBV7-2 and TRBJ2-4, reads GAGVSQSPSNKVTEKGKDVELRCDPISGHTALYWYRQSLGQGLEFLIYFQGNSAPDKSGLPSDRFSAERTGGSVSTLTIQRTQQEDSAVYLCASSPGLAGAKNIQYFGAGTRLSVL.

The CDR3 DNA reads TGTGCCATCTGCAGGGGACTAGGCCAAGAGACCCAGTACTTC. Translated, it gives CAICRGLGQETQYF. The genes are TRBV10-3 and TRBJ2-5; TRBD2 matches at 8 bases. The V and J ends lost 8 bases and 1 base, in that order; junction bases with no gene match: 6. Per germline, CDR1 ENHRY and CDR2 SYGVKD. The CDR3 has 14 residues.

This sequence joins TRBV19 and TRBJ1-2; TRBD1 is a possible D gene (6 bases). The CDR3 is 16 amino acids. Germline V gene data show CDR1 as LNHDA and CDR2 as SQIVND (reference sequence). V lost 4 bases and J 2 bases, leaving 17 bases between the germline ends. The CDR3 bases are TGTGCCAGTAGTACAGCCGGGACACGGGCGAACTATGGCTACACCTTC. Encoded protein: CASSTAGTRANYGYTF. The full variable domain, with the rest looked up from reference TRBV19 and TRBJ1-2, is DGGITQSPKYLFRKEGQNVTLSCEQNLNHDAMYWYRQDPGQGLRLIYYSQIVNDFQKGDIAEGYSVSREKKESFPLTVTSAQKNPTAFYLCASSTAGTRANYGYTFGSGTRLTVV.

The V call is TRBV18, the J call TRBJ2-6; D is possibly TRBD1 (6 bases). The CDR3 sequence is 18 residues long. Germline CDR1 and CDR2: KGHSH and LQKENI. With 0 bases removed from V and 0 bases from J, the gap between germline ends came to 12 bases. CDR3 in amino acids: CASSPPRTVDSGANVLTF. The DNA for the CDR3 is TGTGCCAGCTCACCACCCCGGACAGTCGACTCTGGGGCCAACGTCCTGACTTTC.

The chain employs TRBV19 and TRBJ2-7, with D possibly being TRBD1 (7 bases). CDR1 is LNHDA and CDR2 is SQIVND in the germline V gene (reference sequence). The CDR3 has 15 residues. V lost 6 bases and J lost 5, with 20 bases in between. The CDR3 DNA sequence: TGTGCCAGTAGACCCGGAGGGACAGTCCCCCACGAGCAGTACTTC. Translated: CASRPGGTVPHEQYF.

This clone came up once. The chain carries TRBV5-1 and TRBJ2-5; D is ambiguous. The CDR3 contains 12 residues. Trimming took 4 bases from V and 5 from J, leaving 9 bases between them. Germline V CDR1 and CDR2: SGHRS, YFSETQ. CDR3 in amino acids: CASSLSSETQYF. CDR3 nucleotide sequence: TGCGCCAGCAGCCTATCTAGTGAGACCCAGTACTTC.

This clone came up a few times. The chain combines TRBV14 with TRBJ1-4; possibly TRBD1 for D (6 bases). Germline V CDR1 and CDR2: SGHDN, FVKESK. Deletions cut 1 base from V and 7 bases from J, with 16 bases between. The CDR3 is 16 amino acids. The CDR3 reads CASSQGGTGGGEKLFF. CDR3 DNA: TGTGCCAGCAGCCAAGGAGGAACGGGGGGCGGTGAAAAACTGTTTTTT.

This clone occurred once. V usage is TRBV28 and J usage is TRBJ2-1; 12 bases are shared with TRBD2. V was clipped by 5 bases and J by 4 bases; unmatched bases: 6. Per the germline V gene, CDR1 is MDHEN and CDR2 is SYDVKM. The CDR3 spans 16 residues. CDR3 region: CASSITSGRPYNEQFF. CDR3 bases: TGTGCCAGCAGTATTACTAGCGGGAGGCCTTACAATGAGCAGTTCTTC.

The V and J genes are TRBV6-1 and TRBJ2-3, with 8 positions matching TRBD2. Germline lookup yields CDR1 MNHNS and CDR2 SASEGT. The V segment lost 4 bases and the J segment 6 bases; nucleotides outside the gene matches: 15. The CDR3 runs 17 residues. The CDR3 nucleotides are TGTGCCAGCAGTGTACCAGCAGGACTAGCCTTAGGGGATACGCAGTATTTT. Amino acid sequence: CASSVPAGLALGDTQYF.

The rearrangement joins TRBV18 to TRBJ2-7; possible D gene TRBD2, 6 bases. The CDR3 covers 14 residues. The germline gives CDR1 KGHSH, CDR2 LQKENI. With 3 bases removed from V and 6 bases from J, the gap between germline ends came to 15 bases. Here the CDR3 reads CASSPTSSHFEQYF. The CDR3 coding sequence is TGTGCCAGCTCACCTACTAGCTCCCACTTCGAGCAGTACTTC.

The chain recombines TRBV18 with TRBJ2-7; 7 bases match TRBD1. The length of the CDR3 is 15 residues. The V segment lost 3 bases and the J segment 2 bases; nucleotides outside the gene matches: 7. The germline V gene has CDR1 KGHSH and CDR2 LQKENI. For the CDR3, the DNA is TGTGCCAGCTCACCGAGGACAGGAGGCCCCTACGAGCAGTACTTC. Protein product: CASSPRTGGPYEQYF. Full variable domain (remainder filled in from reference TRBV18 and TRBJ2-7): NAGVMQNPRHLVRRRGQEARLRCSPMKGHSHVYWYRQLPEEGLKFMVYLQKENIIDESGMPKERFSAEFPKEGPSILRIQQVVRGDSAAYFCASSPRTGGPYEQYFGPGTRLTVT.

V usage is TRBV5-4 and J usage is TRBJ2-7; 9 nucleotides match TRBD2. With 4 bases clipped from V and 7 bases from J, the junction kept 9 bases outside the gene matches. CDR1 and CDR2 from the germline V gene are SGHNT and YYREEE (reference sequence). This CDR3 has 14 amino acids. CDR3 DNA sequence: TGTGCCAGCAGCACTGGACTAGCGCCCTTAGAGCAGTACTTC. Amino acid sequence: CASSTGLAPLEQYF.

This clone occurred a few times. The chain links TRBV7-8 to TRBJ2-1; 9 nucleotides match TRBD2. This CDR3 is 17 amino acids long. The ends lost 4 bases at V and 0 bases at J; junction bases unmatched: 7. Germline V lookup: CDR1 SGHVS, CDR2 FQNEAQ. The CDR3 DNA reads TGTGCCAGCAGCTCGACGAGCGGGGGGAGCTCCTACAATGAGCAGTTCTTC. It encodes CASSSTSGGSSYNEQFF.